These 15 T cell receptor beta chains originate from one sample sequenced in a study of spatial heterogeneity in lung cancer (dated by TCRdb to the late 2010s). What the work shows at the level of the full study, not this receptor alone: The tumor nonsynonymous mutation count correlated with the number of expanded alpha and beta TCRs within the tumor.

The library was obtained by 5' RACE. The data were produced on a NextSeq 500. TCRdb ran its own pipeline on the public reads, namely fastp trimming at Q25 and MiXCR clone calling, and kept in-frame beta chains. CDR3 protein sequences are deduplicated, and each keeps its most common genes and DNA. In this sample the table shows about 100,000 distinct CDR3 sequences, 4% to 4.5% of which occur a single time. The ten largest make up over 20% of the sample. The time point label on this specimen signifies: sample taken at primary tumor resection. Their antigens remain unidentified. The material sequenced was lung tumor tissue, taken at surgery. The receptors were gathered from a male donor with early-stage non-small cell lung cancer.

The chain recombines TRBV4-2 with TRBJ2-7; unclear D gene. The germline V gene has CDR1 LGHNA and CDR2 YNFKEQ. The CDR3 has 15 residues. V was shortened by 0 bases and J by 0 bases, with 9 bases between the two germline ends. Here the CDR3 reads CASSQEAGRSYEQYF. The CDR3 region has the DNA TGTGCCAGCAGCCAAGAAGCCGGTCGCTCCTACGAGCAGTACTTC.

V is TRBV7-9 and J is TRBJ2-6; D is undetermined. This CDR3 has 15 residues. The V and J ends lost 5 bases and 0 bases respectively, with 8 bases between them. CDR1 and CDR2 from the germline V gene are SEHNR and FQNEAQ (reference sequence). CDR3 nucleotide sequence: TGTGCCAGCAGCCTACCGGCCTCTGGGGCCAACGTCCTGACTTTC. It specifies CASSLPASGANVLTF.

The sample holds a few counts of this clonotype. V is TRBV12-3 or TRBV12-4 and J is TRBJ2-1; a possible D gene is TRBD2 (6 bases). The CDR3 runs 14 residues. Trimming took 3 bases from V and 9 from J, leaving 15 bases between them. This CDR3 reads CASSFQGGLLEQFF. CDR3 DNA sequence: TGTGCCAGCAGTTTTCAGGGAGGTTTACTTGAGCAGTTCTTC.

At least ten counts were recorded for this clonotype. This rearrangement joins TRBV5-1 to TRBJ1-4; 8 nucleotides align to TRBD1. The CDR3 is 16 residues long. Trimming cost V 1 base and J 6 bases; bases outside gene matches: 8. The germline V gene encodes CDR1 SGHRS and CDR2 YFSETQ. The CDR3 here is CASSLRVQGADEKLFF. Written as DNA, the CDR3 is TGCGCCAGCAGCTTGAGGGTCCAGGGGGCAGATGAAAAACTGTTTTTT.

This clonotype was counted a few times. It is unclear where the CDR3 begins or ends on the DNA, so no DNA is shown, and the CDR3 is as TCRdb lists it. The chain recombines TRBV27 with TRBJ2-1; the D call in the table, TRBD1, was not verified against the DNA. The germline gives CDR1 MNHEY, CDR2 SMNVEV (reference sequence). 12 amino acids form the CDR3, both terminal residues included. This chain's CDR3 is CASSFWRGVQGF.

V is TRBV24-1 and J is TRBJ2-3; D ambiguous. Germline V gene data show CDR1 as KGHDR and CDR2 as SFDVKD. This CDR3 comprises 14 residues. V was cut by 4 bases and J by 2 bases, with 9 bases left in between. The chain's CDR3 is CATSERYPTDTQYF. In DNA, the CDR3 is TGTGCCACCAGTGAGAGGTACCCCACAGATACGCAGTATTTT.

This clonotype showed up many times. The V and J genes are TRBV12-3 or TRBV12-4 and TRBJ2-2; D remains ambiguous. V was trimmed by 6 bases and J by 5 bases, leaving 13 bases between them. The CDR3 length is 14 residues. CDR3 sequence: CASRRNKLTGELFF. For the CDR3, the DNA is TGTGCCAGCAGACGAAACAAGTTAACCGGGGAGCTGTTTTTT.

On this clonotype: A much larger clone lies one base from this, so it may be a read error. The chain carries TRBV9 and TRBJ1-4; D not resolved. V gave up 7 bases and J gave up 8 bases, with 15 bases separating them. This CDR3 is 13 amino acids long. Germline assignment: CDR1 SGDLS and CDR2 YYNGEE. CDR3 in DNA: TGTGCCAGCTCAAGGGTCGGAAGAGAAAAACTGTTTTTT. Protein product: CASSRVGREKLFF.

This clonotype came up a few times. V gene TRBV7-9 combines with J gene TRBJ1-1; D is uncertain. Trimming pared 2 bases from V and 5 bases from J, leaving 3 bases between. The CDR3 is 11 residues long. Germline CDR1 is SEHNR and CDR2 is FQNEAQ (reference sequence). In DNA form, the CDR3 reads TGTGCCAGCAGCTTAATAACTGAAGCTTTCTTT. Translated, it gives CASSLITEAFF.

The rearrangement joins TRBV20-1 to TRBJ2-3, with 8 bases matching TRBD1. V shed 4 bases and J 2 bases; nucleotides not matched to a gene: 8. There are 15 residues in the CDR3. The V gene's germline CDR1 is DFQATT and CDR2 SNEGSKA (reference sequence). CDR3 amino acids: CSATRGTGLTDTQYF. In DNA, the CDR3 is TGCAGTGCTACTCGAGGGACAGGCCTCACAGATACGCAGTATTTT.

This clonotype has a count of ten or more. The rearrangement joins TRBV3-1 to TRBJ1-1, with a weak D call TRBD1 (5 bases). The V and J ends lost 6 bases and 5 bases respectively, with 13 bases between them. The CDR3 contains 13 residues. Germline-derived CDR1 and CDR2 are LGHDT and YNNKEL (reference sequence). The CDR3 here is CASRSIGGTEAFF. In DNA, the CDR3 is TGTGCCAGCAGATCGATTGGGGGGACTGAAGCTTTCTTT.

This clonotype was counted many times. CDR3 region: CASSLRTTDTQYF. The CDR3 DNA follows: TGTGCCAGCAGTTTAAGGACCACAGATACGCAGTATTTT. V gene TRBV28 combines with J gene TRBJ2-3; D is uncertain. Trimming shortened V by 2 bases and J by 2 bases, and 5 bases separated the two germline ends. The CDR3 runs 13 residues. Germline V gene sequence: CDR1 MDHEN, CDR2 SYDVKM.

In this sample, this clonotype turned up many times. The gene calls are TRBV20-1 and TRBJ2-7; 11 nucleotides align to TRBD2. CDR3 length: 17 residues. CDR1 is DFQATT and CDR2 is SNEGSKA in the germline V gene (reference sequence). V was pared by 3 bases and J by 0 bases, with 10 bases of the junction left unmatched. CDR3 nucleotides: TGCAGTGCTAGCCTACAGCTAGCGGGGGGTTTCTCCTACGAGCAGTACTTC. It encodes CSASLQLAGGFSYEQYF.

In its sample, this clonotype was seen a few times. The V and J genes are TRBV10-3 and TRBJ1-5; possible D gene TRBD1, 6 bases. V shed 0 bases and J shed 7 bases, with 16 bases lying between them. The CDR3 consists of 16 residues. The germline gives CDR1 ENHRY, CDR2 SYGVKD. The CDR3 loop reads CAISESSRGLGQPQHF. CDR3 in DNA: TGTGCCATCAGTGAGTCTAGCAGGGGTCTGGGACAGCCCCAGCATTTT.

This clonotype was seen ten or more times. The genes are TRBV7-9 and TRBJ2-1, with D possibly TRBD2 on 5 matching bases. The germline V gene has CDR1 SEHNR and CDR2 FQNEAQ (reference sequence). Trimming cost V 4 bases and J 7 bases, with 20 bases left between them. The CDR3 is made up of 16 amino acids. The CDR3 bases are TGTGCCAGCAGCTGGTCGGGAACGGGCCACCGTAATGAGCAGTTCTTC. It encodes CASSWSGTGHRNEQFF.